This T cell receptor (beta chain) originates from a study of CD8 T cells in Susac syndrome. RNA in amounts of roughly 0.5 to 1 ug was reverse transcribed with random hexamers. TCRdb independently ran MiXCR on the immunoSEQ multiplex PCR reads; one entry per CDR3 protein. This sample yields around 170,000 distinct CDR3 sequences, of which around 92% are seen a single time; 0.065% to 0.085% belongs to the top ten. This CDR3 spans 16 amino acids. The germline V gene encodes CDR1 LGHDT and CDR2 YNNKEL (reference sequence). Trimming removed 0 bases at V and 4 bases at J, with 13 bases between. The TEMRA cells underwent FACS enrichment, while the CD8+ and CD4+ T cells underwent negative isolation.

The chain is built from TRBV3-1 and TRBJ2-1; no reliable D call. The sample consisted of CD4+ T cells from PBMCs. The sequence came from a human donor in good health. The CDR3 is CASSQEEGYGYNEQFF. DNA of the CDR3: TGTGCCAGCAGCCAAGAAGAAGGGTATGGTTACAATGAGCAGTTCTTC.